The sample holds a few counts of the clone carrying this T cell receptor beta chain. Unmatched junction bases numbered 17, after V lost 3 bases and J lost 8 bases. This CDR3 has 17 residues. CDR1 is SGHRS, CDR2 YFSETQ, per germline. In the original processing: Amplification of reference gene primers was used by the study to estimate nucleated cell counts. TCRdb's table, derived via immunoSEQ multiplex PCR, lists solely in-frame clones and lacks some. The V and J calls and clone size come from that table; D and trimming were worked out from the DNA. The sample includes about 460,000 clones, approximately 90% of them seen just once. The data belong to a study of blood T cell repertoires in COVID-19. On the study more broadly: PBMCs, B-cell-depleted T cells, or T cells were the source of the cDNA or gDNA that made up the material.

In terms of age and location, participants ranged from about 18 to 95 years and lived in fewer than 30 US areas. The specimen was PBMCs or T cells enriched from blood (not recorded which). The TCR was taken from an older woman who had recovered from COVID-19. The chain employs TRBV5-1 and TRBJ1-3, with 7 bases lining up with TRBD1. This CDR3 reads CASSSGSGTAGRDTIYF. The CDR3 nucleotides read TGCGCCAGCAGCTCGGGATCAGGGACAGCGGGCCGAGACACCATATATTTT.